The rows below give T cell receptor beta chains drawn from one sample of a study of cytomegalovirus exposure and HLA in healthy donors. Measured with immunoSEQ multiplex PCR; TCRdb has only the in-frame clones, and not every one. Here the sample spans around 71,000 clones, around 66% being singletons. Sequencing input: PBMCs. Source of these receptors: a male donor in good health and CMV-seropositive. Both conserved end residues are part of each CDR3. The D gene is left open where the match is weak. Clone size appears in some rows only: once, few, many, or a class for an expanded clone.

CDR3,DNA,J,size,D,V
CATRAPSTDTQYF,TGTGCCACTCGAGCCCCTAGCACAGATACGCAGTATTTT,TRBJ2-3,-,-,TRBV28
CASSERFIGAEAFF,TGTGCCAGCTCAGAACGATTTATAGGGGCTGAAGCTTTCTTT,TRBJ1-1,few,-,TRBV2
CASSPQGGSNQPQHF,TGTGCCAGCTCACCGCAGGGAGGAAGCAATCAGCCCCAGCATTTT,TRBJ1-5,-,-,TRBV18
CASSVSQAGTYEQYF,TGTGCCAGCAGCGTAAGCCAGGCGGGGACCTACGAGCAGTACTTC,TRBJ2-7,-,-,TRBV9
CASSSTGDGNTIYF,TGTGCCAGCAGTTCGACAGGGGATGGAAACACCATATATTTT,TRBJ1-3,-,TRBD1,TRBV28
CASSKDRVATNEKLFF,TGCGCCAGCAGCAAAGACAGGGTAGCAACTAATGAAAAACTGTTTTTT,TRBJ1-4,-,TRBD1,TRBV5-1
CASSRLTGGNQPQHF,TGTGCCAGCAGCAGACTAACAGGGGGTAATCAGCCCCAGCATTTT,TRBJ1-5,few,TRBD1,TRBV5-8
CASSWRQWETQYF,TGTGCCAGCAGTTGGCGGCAGTGGGAGACCCAGTACTTC,TRBJ2-5,few,-,TRBV6-5
CASSLGASGGEAEAFF,TGTGCCAGCAGCTTAGGGGCCTCGGGGGGGGAAGCTGAAGCTTTCTTT,TRBJ1-1,-,-,TRBV7-3
CASSGMGIAGDTQYF,TGTGCCAGCAGTGGGATGGGGATAGCGGGGGATACGCAGTATTTT,TRBJ2-3,-,TRBD2,TRBV7-9
CASSSQFQFTGSSYEQYF,TGTGCCAGCAGTTCTCAATTCCAGTTTACAGGGAGCTCCTACGAGCAGTACTTC,TRBJ2-7,few,-,TRBV11-1
CSVEDDRAGYTF,TGCAGCGTTGAAGATGACAGGGCCGGCTACACCTTC,TRBJ1-2,few,TRBD1,TRBV29-1
CASSYSRQGSDTNLHF,TGTGCCAGCAGTTACTCGAGGCAGGGGTCAGATACGAACCTCCACTTT,TRBJ1-6,-,-,TRBV6-5
CASSFETGKGGELFF,TGTGCCAGCAGTTTCGAAACAGGGAAGGGCGGGGAGCTGTTTTTT,TRBJ2-2,once,-,TRBV7-9
CASITGQGSLHEQFF,TGTGCCAGCATCACGGGACAGGGCTCCCTCCATGAGCAGTTCTTC,TRBJ2-1,once,TRBD1,TRBV5-4
CASSLDARGETQYF,TGTGCCAGCAGCTTGGACGCAAGGGGCGAGACCCAGTACTTC,TRBJ2-5,-,-,TRBV5-6
CASSQGQGQYF,TGCGCCAGCAGCCAAGGACAGGGGCAGTACTTC,TRBJ2-5,-,TRBD1,TRBV4-1
CASSEGQGHEQYF,TGTGCCAGCAGTGAGGGACAGGGGCACGAGCAGTACTTC,TRBJ2-7,-,TRBD1,TRBV6-1
CASKGVRSGNTIYF,TGTGCCAGCAAGGGGGTCCGCTCTGGAAACACCATATATTTT,TRBJ1-3,-,-,TRBV11-2
CASSLTTNNEQFF,TGTGCCAGCAGCTTGACTACTAACAATGAGCAGTTCTTC,TRBJ2-1,-,-,TRBV7-2
CASSQLRGGRGELFF,TGCGCCAGCAGCCAACTGCGGGGGGGTCGCGGGGAGCTGTTTTTT,TRBJ2-2,-,TRBD2,TRBV4-1
CASNVGGGNEQFF,TGTGCCAGCAACGTGGGAGGGGGAAATGAGCAGTTCTTC,TRBJ2-1,-,-,TRBV2
CASSPRGDSPNEKLFF,TGTGCCAGCAGCCCGAGAGGGGACTCACCTAATGAAAAACTGTTTTTT,TRBJ1-4,-,-,TRBV9
CAWSGYTEAFF,TGTGCCTGGAGCGGGTACACTGAAGCTTTCTTT,TRBJ1-1,-,-,TRBV30
CASTFLTGGDQGGYTF,TGTGCCAGCACCTTCCTCACAGGGGGCGACCAGGGTGGCTACACCTTC,TRBJ1-2,-,TRBD1,TRBV5-6
CASSSAGGETGELFF,TGTGCCAGCAGCTCTGCGGGAGGGGAAACCGGGGAGCTGTTTTTT,TRBJ2-2,-,TRBD2,TRBV6-4
CASIGGTGYNEQFF,TGTGCCAGCATAGGGGGGACAGGGTACAATGAGCAGTTCTTC,TRBJ2-1,-,TRBD1,TRBV5-6
CASRNRRTNYGYTF,TGTGCCAGCAGGAACAGGCGGACTAACTATGGCTACACCTTC,TRBJ1-2,-,-,TRBV6-6
CASSSRTGASYEQYF,TGTGCCAGCAGTTCGAGGACAGGCGCCTCCTACGAGCAGTACTTC,TRBJ2-7,-,TRBD1,TRBV6-6
CASSLWTSGRNEQFF,TGTGCCAGCAGTCTTTGGACTAGCGGGAGAAATGAGCAGTTCTTC,TRBJ2-1,-,TRBD2,TRBV27
CASREGQGSTGELFF,TGTGCCAGCAGGGAAGGACAGGGCAGTACCGGGGAGCTGTTTTTT,TRBJ2-2,-,TRBD1,TRBV9
CASSLDLRETQYF,TGTGCCAGCAGCTTAGATCTCCGAGAGACCCAGTACTTC,TRBJ2-5,once,-,TRBV7-2
CASSTGTSGTGELFF,TGTGCCAGCAGCACCGGGACTAGCGGAACCGGGGAGCTGTTTTTT,TRBJ2-2,-,TRBD2,TRBV6-1
CASSEGLAEDTQYF,TGCGCCAGCAGTGAAGGGCTAGCGGAAGATACGCAGTATTTT,TRBJ2-3,-,TRBD2,TRBV10-1
CASSSRTGRINEKLFF,TGTGCCAGCAGCAGCCGGACAGGGAGGATTAATGAAAAACTGTTTTTT,TRBJ1-4,many,TRBD1,TRBV5-8
CAWSVLSGTATDTQYF,TGTGCCTGGAGTGTCTTATCCGGGACAGCCACAGATACGCAGTATTTT,TRBJ2-3,once,TRBD1,TRBV30